The clone carrying this TCR beta chain showed up many times. Its target is unknown. J gave up 5 bases and V 3 bases, and 9 bases lay outside the gene matches. The CDR3 spans 15 residues. The germline V gene has CDR1 SGHNT and CDR2 YENEEA. This entry comes from a study of glioma-infiltrating T cells. The study, taken as a whole, reports: Non-neoplastic patients had below-expected tissue-blood divergence, while all gliomas exceeded expectation. Only very few CDR3 sequences appeared in both tissue and blood.

The iRepertoire nested amplicon-rescue multiplex PCR amplified TCR alpha and beta CDR3s from RNA. One entry per CDR3 protein, called by TCRdb with MiXCR from the multiplex PCR reads. Among approximately 93,000 distinct CDR3 sequences listed, about 37% were seen once. The sequence came from a human donor with low-grade glioma or glioblastoma, undergoing nonglioma brain surgery, or in good health (not recorded which). This sequence joins TRBV11-3 and TRBJ2-5; 7 positions agree with TRBD1. Sequencing was performed on glioma tissue, nonneoplastic brain tissue, or PBMCs (not recorded which). The CDR3 is CASSFRGPGRETQYF. CDR3 in DNA: TGTGCCAGCAGCTTTAGGGGGCCCGGAAGGGAGACCCAGTACTTC.